The clone carrying this T cell receptor (beta chain) was observed a handful of times. No antigen is known for it. Trimming left V 4 bases short and J 7 bases short, with 18 bases between. Germline CDR1 reads SGHRS; CDR2 reads YFSETQ. The CDR3 is 14 residues long. The sample originates from a study of T-cell reconstitution after alpha-beta-depleted transplantation in children. Study findings and constraints: Most T-cell counts and diversity one year after the transplant came from T cells that were newly produced. The origin of high day-60 TCRbeta diversity in some patients lay in surviving recipient T cells and thymic progenitors.

Unique molecular identifiers were used in preparing the TCRbeta library. TCRdb redid the calling of the PCR reads with MiXCR, one entry per CDR3 protein. The sample carries roughly 98,000 distinct CDR3 sequences, 15% to 18% recorded once. This specimen was PBMCs, mostly from graft donor cells, taken 180 days after TCRalphabeta/CD19-depleted stem cell transplant. V usage is TRBV5-1 and J usage is TRBJ2-7; D assignment may be TRBD1 or TRBD2 (7 bases each). The receptor's source is a male patient aged 2-10 years who had a stem cell transplant for acute lymphoblastic leukemia, so the T cells may come from the graft donor. CDR3 sequence reads: CASSTGQPGGEQYF. CDR3 sequence (DNA): TGCGCCAGCAGCACGGGACAGCCCGGGGGGGAGCAGTACTTC.